This T cell receptor beta chain originates from a study of T-cell reconstitution after alpha-beta-depleted transplantation in children. A few counts support this clonotype. The CDR3 runs to 16 residues. The V end lost 5 bases, the J end lost 4 bases, and 20 bases lay between the germline ends. CDR1 and CDR2 from the germline V gene are SEHNR and FQNEAQ (reference sequence). The TCRbeta library was prepared with unique molecular identifiers. Each CDR3 protein gets one entry after TCRdb re-called the PCR reads with MiXCR. This table has 800,000 to 1,000,000 distinct CDR3 sequences, less than 30% appearing once.

The genes are TRBV7-9 and TRBJ1-1, with D unresolved. This sequence originates from a boy under two years old who had a stem cell transplant for SCID, so the T cells may come from the graft donor. Sequenced material: PBMCs, mostly from graft donor cells, taken 360 days after TCRalphabeta/CD19-depleted stem cell transplant. The CDR3 nucleotides read TGTGCCAGCAGCCCGAGACAATCCGGCCGGGGCACTGAAGCTTTCTTT. This sequence encodes CASSPRQSGRGTEAFF. Looking up the rest from reference TRBV7-9 and TRBJ1-1 gives the full variable domain: DTGVSQNPRHKITKRGQNVTFRCDPISEHNRLYWYRQTLGQGPEFLTYFQNEAQLEKSRLLSDRFSAERPKGSFSTLEIQRTEQGDSAMYLCASSPRQSGRGTEAFFGQGTRLTVV.